This T cell receptor beta chain was observed in a study of T-cell memory formation after mild COVID-19. This clonotype came up many times. TCRdb re-analysed the 5' RACE reads in MiXCR, keeping a single row per CDR3 protein. The top ten clones hold under 25% of a sample with under 300,000 distinct CDR3 sequences, 7% to 10% of them seen once. This CDR3 comprises 16 residues. CDR1 is SGHRS, CDR2 YFSETQ, per germline. V lost 2 bases to trimming and J lost 7 bases; unmatched junction nucleotides: 7. This sequence joins TRBV5-1 and TRBJ1-6; 9 bases map to TRBD1. This sequence originates from a man aged 18 to 30 who had mild COVID-19 (a few samples of this study predate the infection). Cell type and time point are not known. Sequenced: PBMCs or a T cell subset sorted from them (not recorded which). CDR3 coding DNA: TGCGCCAGCAGCTTATCCCCCGGGACAGGGAATTCACCCCTCCACTTT. Protein sequence: CASSLSPGTGNSPLHF.